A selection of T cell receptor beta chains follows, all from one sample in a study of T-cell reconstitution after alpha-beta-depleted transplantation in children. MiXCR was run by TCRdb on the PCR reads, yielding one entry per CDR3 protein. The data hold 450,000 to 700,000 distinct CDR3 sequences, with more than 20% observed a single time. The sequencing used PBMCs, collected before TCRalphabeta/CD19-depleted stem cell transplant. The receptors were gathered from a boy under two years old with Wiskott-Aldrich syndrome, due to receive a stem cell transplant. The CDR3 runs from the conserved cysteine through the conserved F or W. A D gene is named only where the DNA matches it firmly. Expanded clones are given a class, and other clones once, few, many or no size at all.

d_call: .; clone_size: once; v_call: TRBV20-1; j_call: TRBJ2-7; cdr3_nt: TGCAGTGCTAGAGATCCTCAGGGCCGTTACGAGCAGTACTTC; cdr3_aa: CSARDPQGRYEQYF
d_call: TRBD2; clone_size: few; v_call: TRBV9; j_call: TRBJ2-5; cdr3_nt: TGTGCCAGCAGCCGGACTAGCGGGATTATGGGATTTCGAGAGACCCAGTACTTC; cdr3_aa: CASSRTSGIMGFRETQYF
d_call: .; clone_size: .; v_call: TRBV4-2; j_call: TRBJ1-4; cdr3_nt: TGTGCCAGCAGCCTTCAGGGGAGAACCGAGGAAAAACTGTTTTTT; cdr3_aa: CASSLQGRTEEKLFF
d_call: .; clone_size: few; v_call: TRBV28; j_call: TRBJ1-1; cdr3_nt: TGTGCCAGTTCTAGGGAAGGGGCCAACACTGAAGCTTTCTTT; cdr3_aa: CASSREGANTEAFF
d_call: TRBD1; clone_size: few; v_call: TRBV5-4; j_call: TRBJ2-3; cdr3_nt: TGTGCCAGCCTCCGGGACAGTCAATCAGATACGCAGTATTTT; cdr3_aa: CASLRDSQSDTQYF
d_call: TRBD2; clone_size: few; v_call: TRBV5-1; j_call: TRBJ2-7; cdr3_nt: TGCGCCAGCAGCATTCGGACTAGCGGTGAGACCTACGAGCAGTACTTC; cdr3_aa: CASSIRTSGETYEQYF
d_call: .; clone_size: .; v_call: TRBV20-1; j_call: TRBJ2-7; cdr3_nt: TGCAGTGCTCTGAGGACGAGTCCCTCCTACGAGCAGTACTTC; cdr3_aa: CSALRTSPSYEQYF
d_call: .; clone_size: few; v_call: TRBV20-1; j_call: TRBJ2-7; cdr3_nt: TGCAGTGCCCCAGGGGCGGCGTCCTACGAGCAGTACTTC; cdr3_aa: CSAPGAASYEQYF
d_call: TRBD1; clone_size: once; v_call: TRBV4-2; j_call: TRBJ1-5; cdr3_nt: TGTGCCAGCAGCCCAGGACAGGGGCGCAATCAGCCCCAGCATTTT; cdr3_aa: CASSPGQGRNQPQHF
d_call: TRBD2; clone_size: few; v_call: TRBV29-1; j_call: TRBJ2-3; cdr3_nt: TGCAGCGTTTCTACTGGCGGGAGGGTTGCAGATACGCAGTATTTT; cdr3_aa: CSVSTGGRVADTQYF
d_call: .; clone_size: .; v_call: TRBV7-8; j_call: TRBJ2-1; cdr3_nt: TGTGCCAGCAGCTTACCCTTGCGGGTAAGAAACAATGAGCAGTTCTTC; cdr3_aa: CASSLPLRVRNNEQFF
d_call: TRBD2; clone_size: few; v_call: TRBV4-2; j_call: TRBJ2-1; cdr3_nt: TGTGCCAGCAGCCTCCGAGCGGGACTAGCGGAGTACAATGATCAGTTCTTC; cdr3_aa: CASSLRAGLAEYNDQFF
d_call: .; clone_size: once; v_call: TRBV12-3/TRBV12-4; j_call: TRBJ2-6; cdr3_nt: TGTGCCAGCAGGAACACGGACTCTGGGGCCAACGTCCTGACTTTC; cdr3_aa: CASRNTDSGANVLTF
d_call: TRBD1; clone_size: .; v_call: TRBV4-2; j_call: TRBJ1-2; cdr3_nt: TGTGCCAGCAGCCAAGTTGGACAGGGTAATAACTATGGCTACACCTTC; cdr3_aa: CASSQVGQGNNYGYTF
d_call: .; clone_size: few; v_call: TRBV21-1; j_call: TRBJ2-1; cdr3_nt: TGTGCCAGCAGCAAAACGGGGAAGACCTACAATGAGCAGTTCTTC; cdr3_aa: CASSKTGKTYNEQFF
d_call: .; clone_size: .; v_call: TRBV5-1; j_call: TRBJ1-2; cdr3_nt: TGCGCCAGCAGCTTGGGGCCGGAGGAGGGCTACACCTTC; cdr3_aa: CASSLGPEEGYTF
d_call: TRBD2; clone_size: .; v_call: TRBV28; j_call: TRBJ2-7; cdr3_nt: TGTGCCAGCAGTCCGCCGGGACTAAACTACGAGCAGTACTTC; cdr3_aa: CASSPPGLNYEQYF
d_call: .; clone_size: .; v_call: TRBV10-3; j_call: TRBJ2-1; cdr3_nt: TGTGCCATCAGTGAGTTGACAGGCGGGTCCTACAATGAGCAGTTCTTC; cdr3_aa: CAISELTGGSYNEQFF
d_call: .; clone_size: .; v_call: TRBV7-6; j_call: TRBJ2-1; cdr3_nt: TGTGCCAGCAGCTTAGGGGAAGGCAATGAGCAGTTCTTC; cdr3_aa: CASSLGEGNEQFF
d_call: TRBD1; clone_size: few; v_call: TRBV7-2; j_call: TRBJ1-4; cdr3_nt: TGTGCCAGCAGCGTTGGACAGGGGGGCAATGAAAAACTGTTTTTT; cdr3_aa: CASSVGQGGNEKLFF
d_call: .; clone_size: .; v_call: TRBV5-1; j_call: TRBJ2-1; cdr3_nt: TGCGCCAGCAGCTCGGGAGTATCAGCCCCTGAGCAGTTCTTC; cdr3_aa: CASSSGVSAPEQFF
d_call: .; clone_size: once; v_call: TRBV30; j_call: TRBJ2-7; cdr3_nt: TGTGCCTGGAGTGTACCCGTGGCGGGTTACGAGCAGTACTTC; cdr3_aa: CAWSVPVAGYEQYF
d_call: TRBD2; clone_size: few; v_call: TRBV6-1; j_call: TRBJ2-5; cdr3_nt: TGTGCCAGCAGTGGACTAGCGGGTTGGGGCCAAGAGACCCAGTACTTC; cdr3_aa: CASSGLAGWGQETQYF
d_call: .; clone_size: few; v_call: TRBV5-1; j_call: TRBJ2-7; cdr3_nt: TGCGCCAGCAGCTTGAGGGGGGTTTCTACCTACGAGCAGTACTTC; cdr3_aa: CASSLRGVSTYEQYF
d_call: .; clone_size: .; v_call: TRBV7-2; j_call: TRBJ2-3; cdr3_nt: TGTGCCAGCAGCCCACCTAACTCAGATACGCAGTATTTT; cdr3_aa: CASSPPNSDTQYF
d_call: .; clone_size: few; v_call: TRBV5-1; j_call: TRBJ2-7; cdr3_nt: TGCGCCAGCAGCTTGGGGGGCCTCTCGGAGGACGAGCAGTACTTC; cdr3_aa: CASSLGGLSEDEQYF
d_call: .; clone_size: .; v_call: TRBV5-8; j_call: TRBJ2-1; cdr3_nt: TGTGCCAGCAGCTTCTATAACCGGTACAATGAGCAGTTCTTC; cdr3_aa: CASSFYNRYNEQFF
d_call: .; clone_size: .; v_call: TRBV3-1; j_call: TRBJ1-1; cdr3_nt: TGTGCCAGCAGCCAAGCGTTGAACACTGAAGCTTTCTTT; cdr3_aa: CASSQALNTEAFF
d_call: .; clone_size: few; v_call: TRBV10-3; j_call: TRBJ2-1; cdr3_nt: TGTGCCATCAGGGGAAGTTCCCATGAGCAGTTCTTC; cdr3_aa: CAIRGSSHEQFF
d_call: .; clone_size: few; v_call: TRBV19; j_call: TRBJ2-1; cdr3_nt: TGTGCCAGTAGTATCTTGCGGGTTAACAATGAGCAGTTCTTC; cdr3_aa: CASSILRVNNEQFF
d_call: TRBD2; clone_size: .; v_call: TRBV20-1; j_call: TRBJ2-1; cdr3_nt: TGCAGTGCTGAGCGGGAGGGCAGGAATGAGCAGTTCTTC; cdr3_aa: CSAEREGRNEQFF
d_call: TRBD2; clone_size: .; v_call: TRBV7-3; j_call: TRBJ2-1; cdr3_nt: TGTGCCAGCAGCCTTAAGAGATCGACCGGGACTAGCGGATCCTACAATGAGCAGTTCTTC; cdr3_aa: CASSLKRSTGTSGSYNEQFF
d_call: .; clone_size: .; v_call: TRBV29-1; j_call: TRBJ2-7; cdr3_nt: TGCAGCGTTGAATTGACGGGTTTATACGAGCAGTACTTC; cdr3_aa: CSVELTGLYEQYF
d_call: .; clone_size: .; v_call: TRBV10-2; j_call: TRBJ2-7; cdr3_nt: TGCGCCAGCAGTGAACGCCCAGGGGCGACCTACGAGCAGTACTTC; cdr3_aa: CASSERPGATYEQYF
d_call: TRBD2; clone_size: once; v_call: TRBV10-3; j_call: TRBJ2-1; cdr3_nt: TGTGCCATGAGTAAAAGCGGGGCTATCAATGAGCAGTTCTTC; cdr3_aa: CAMSKSGAINEQFF
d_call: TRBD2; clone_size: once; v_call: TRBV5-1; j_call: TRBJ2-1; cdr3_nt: TGCGCCAGCAGCTTGGGGGGCGGGAGGTCTGATGAGCAGTTCTTC; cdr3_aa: CASSLGGGRSDEQFF
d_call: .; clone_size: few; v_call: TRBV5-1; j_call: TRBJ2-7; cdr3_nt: TGCGCCAGCAGCATGAGAGGGTTCTCCTACGAGCAGTACTTC; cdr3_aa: CASSMRGFSYEQYF
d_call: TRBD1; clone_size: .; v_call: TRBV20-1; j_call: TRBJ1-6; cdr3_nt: TGCAGTGCTAGAACAGAGCCCGCGACAGGGGCGTCCTATAATTCACCCCTCCACTTT; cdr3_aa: CSARTEPATGASYNSPLHF
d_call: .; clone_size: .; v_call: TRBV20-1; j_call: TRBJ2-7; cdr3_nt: TGCAGTGCTTCTAGCGCCACTTCCTACGAGCAGTACTTC; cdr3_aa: CSASSATSYEQYF
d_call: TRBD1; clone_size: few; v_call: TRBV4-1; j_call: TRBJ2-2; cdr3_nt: TGCGCCAGCAGCCAAGAAGGGGGCAACACCGGGGAGCTGTTTTTT; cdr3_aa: CASSQEGGNTGELFF
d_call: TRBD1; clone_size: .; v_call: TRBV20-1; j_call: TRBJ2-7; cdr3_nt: TGCAGTGTTCCTGGGACAGGGGGCCCCGACCAGTACTTC; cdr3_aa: CSVPGTGGPDQYF
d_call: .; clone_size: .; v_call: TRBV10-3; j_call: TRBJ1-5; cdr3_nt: TGTGCCGTTGGGTTGAGCAATCAGCCCCAGCATTTT; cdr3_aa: CAVGLSNQPQHF
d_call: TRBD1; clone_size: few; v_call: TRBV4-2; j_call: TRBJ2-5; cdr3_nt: TGTGCCAGCAGCCAAGGACAGGGGGCTGAGACCCAGTACTTC; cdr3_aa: CASSQGQGAETQYF
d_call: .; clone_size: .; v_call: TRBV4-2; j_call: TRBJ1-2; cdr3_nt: TGTGCCAGCAGCCAGCTCCCAGGCCTTAACTATGGCTACACCTTC; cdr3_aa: CASSQLPGLNYGYTF
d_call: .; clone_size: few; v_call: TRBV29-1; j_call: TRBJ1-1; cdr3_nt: TGCAGCGCCCGAGCAGGGGAGGGCACTGAAGCTTTCTTT; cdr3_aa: CSARAGEGTEAFF
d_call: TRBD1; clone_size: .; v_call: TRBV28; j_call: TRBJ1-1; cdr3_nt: TGTGCCAGCAGTTTGGAGGGGGCCTGGGACAAAGCTTTCTTT; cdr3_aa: CASSLEGAWDKAFF
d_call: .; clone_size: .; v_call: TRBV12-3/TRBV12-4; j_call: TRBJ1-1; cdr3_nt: TGTGCCAGCAGTTTGTCGGGGTTTGAAGCTTTCTTT; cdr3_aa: CASSLSGFEAFF
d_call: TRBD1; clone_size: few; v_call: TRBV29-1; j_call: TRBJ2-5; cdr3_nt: TGCAGCGCGGGACAGCCTCAAGAGACCCAGTACTTC; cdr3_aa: CSAGQPQETQYF
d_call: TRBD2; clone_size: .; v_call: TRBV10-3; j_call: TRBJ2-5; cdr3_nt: TGTGCCATCAGTGTGGGGACTAGCGGGAACATGACCCAGTACTTC; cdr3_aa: CAISVGTSGNMTQYF
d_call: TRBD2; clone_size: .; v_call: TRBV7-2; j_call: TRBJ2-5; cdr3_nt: TGTGCCAGCAGGGGACTAGCGGGAGAGACCCAGTACTTC; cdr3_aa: CASRGLAGETQYF
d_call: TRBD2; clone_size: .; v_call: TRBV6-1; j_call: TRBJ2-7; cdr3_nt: TGTGCCAGCAGATCTACCGGGACTAGTCCCTACGAGCAGTACTTC; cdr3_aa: CASRSTGTSPYEQYF
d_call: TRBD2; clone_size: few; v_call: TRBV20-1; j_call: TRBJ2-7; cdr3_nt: TGCAGTGCTAGCCCGGGACTAGTAGGCTACGAGCAGTACTTC; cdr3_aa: CSASPGLVGYEQYF
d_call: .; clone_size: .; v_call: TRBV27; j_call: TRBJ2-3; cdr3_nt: TGTGCCAGCAGTGGGGGAACACGAAAAGATACGCAGTATTTT; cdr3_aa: CASSGGTRKDTQYF
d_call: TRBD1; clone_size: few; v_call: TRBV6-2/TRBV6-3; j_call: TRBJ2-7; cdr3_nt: TGTGCCAGCAGTTACCAGGACAGGGGGCGCTGGGAGCAGTACTTC; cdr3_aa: CASSYQDRGRWEQYF
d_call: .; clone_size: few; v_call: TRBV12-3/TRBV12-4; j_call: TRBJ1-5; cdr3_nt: TGTGCCAGTACAGGACATAGCAATCAGCCCCAGCATTTT; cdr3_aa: CASTGHSNQPQHF
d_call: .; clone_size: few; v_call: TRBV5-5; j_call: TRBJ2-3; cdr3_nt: TGTGCCAGCAGCTTGGTGGGAGTTGGGGATACGCAGTATTTT; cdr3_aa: CASSLVGVGDTQYF
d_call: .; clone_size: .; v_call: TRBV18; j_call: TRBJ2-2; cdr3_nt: TGTGCCAGCTCACCACCACCATACACCGGGGAGCTGTTTTTT; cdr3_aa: CASSPPPYTGELFF
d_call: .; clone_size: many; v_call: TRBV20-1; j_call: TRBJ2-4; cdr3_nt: TGCAGTGCTAGAGACAGGGCCAAAAACATTCAGTACTTC; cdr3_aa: CSARDRAKNIQYF
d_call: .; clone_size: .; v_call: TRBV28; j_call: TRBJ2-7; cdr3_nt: TGTGCCAGCAGTTTATTAACCCATCTCGTGGACGAGCAGTACTTC; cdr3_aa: CASSLLTHLVDEQYF